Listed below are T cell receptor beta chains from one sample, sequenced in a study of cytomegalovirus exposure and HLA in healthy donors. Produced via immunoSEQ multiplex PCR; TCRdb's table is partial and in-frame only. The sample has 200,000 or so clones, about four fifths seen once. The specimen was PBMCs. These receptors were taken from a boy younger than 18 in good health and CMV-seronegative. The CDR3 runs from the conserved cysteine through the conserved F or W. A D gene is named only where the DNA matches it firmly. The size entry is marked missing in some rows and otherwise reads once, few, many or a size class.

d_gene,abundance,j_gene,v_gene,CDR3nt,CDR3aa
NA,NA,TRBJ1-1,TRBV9,TGTGCCAGCAGCCGAGGGGGGGCCGCGAACACTGAAGCTTTCTTT,CASSRGGAANTEAFF
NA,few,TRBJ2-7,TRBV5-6,TGTGCCAGCAGCTTGATTTCCCCCCGGGAAGGGCGGCAGTACTTC,CASSLISPREGRQYF
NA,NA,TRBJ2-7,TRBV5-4,TGTGCCAGCAGCTTTGAGTATGCTACCTACGAGCAGTACTTC,CASSFEYATYEQYF
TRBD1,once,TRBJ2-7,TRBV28,TGTGCCAGCAGTATTTACCGGGACAGTATTTACGAGCAGTACTTC,CASSIYRDSIYEQYF
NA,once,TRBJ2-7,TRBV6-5,TGTGCCAGCAGTTACTCGACTTACAGGCCGTCCTACGAGCAGTACTTC,CASSYSTYRPSYEQYF
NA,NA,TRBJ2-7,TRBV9,TGTGCCAGCAGCGCGAGGGGGATTTATGGCGAGCAGTACTTC,CASSARGIYGEQYF
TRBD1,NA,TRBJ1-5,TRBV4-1,TGCGCCAGCAGCCAAGATCGGACAGGGCATCAGCCCCAGCATTTT,CASSQDRTGHQPQHF
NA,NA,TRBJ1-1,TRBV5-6,TGTGCCAGCAGCTTGGCCGCGGACAGGAACACTGAAGCTTTCTTT,CASSLAADRNTEAFF
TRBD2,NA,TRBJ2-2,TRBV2,TGTGCCAGCAGTGAAGTAAGACTAGCGGGAGGAAATGGCGGGGAGCTGTTTTTT,CASSEVRLAGGNGGELFF
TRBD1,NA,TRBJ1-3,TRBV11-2,TGTGCCAGCCGCCCCGGGACAGATGGAAACACCATATATTTT,CASRPGTDGNTIYF
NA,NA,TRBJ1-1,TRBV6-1,TGTGCCAGCAGTGAGTGGGCCTTGAACACTGAAGCTTTCTTT,CASSEWALNTEAFF
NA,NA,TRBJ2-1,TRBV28,TGTGCCAGCAGTTTATCCCAGGGAGGCAATGAGCAGTTCTTC,CASSLSQGGNEQFF
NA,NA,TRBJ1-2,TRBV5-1,TGCGCCAGCAGCTGGACTACGACAGATTACTATGGCTACACCTTC,CASSWTTTDYYGYTF
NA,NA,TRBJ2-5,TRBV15,TGTGCCACCAGCAACTCGCGAGGGGAGACCCAGTACTTC,CATSNSRGETQYF
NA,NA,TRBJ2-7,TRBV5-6,TGTGCCAGCAGCTTCAGAGGAGGCGAGCAGTACTTC,CASSFRGGEQYF
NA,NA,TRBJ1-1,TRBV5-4,TGTGCCAGCAGCCCTCGGAGGAACACTGAAGCTTTCTTT,CASSPRRNTEAFF
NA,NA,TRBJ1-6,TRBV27,TGTGCCAGCAGCCTGACTAAAAAACCCAATTCACCCCTCCACTTT,CASSLTKKPNSPLHF
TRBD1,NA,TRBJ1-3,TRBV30,TGTGCCTGGGACAGGGGGCCTGGAAACACCATATATTTT,CAWDRGPGNTIYF
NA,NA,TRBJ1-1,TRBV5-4,TGTGCCAGCAGCCCCTCCCTACAGATGAACACTGAAGCTTTCTTT,CASSPSLQMNTEAFF
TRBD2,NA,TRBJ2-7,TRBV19,TGTGCCAGTAGTATCGAAGTGGGACTAGCGGGAGGGGACTACGAGCAGTACTTC,CASSIEVGLAGGDYEQYF
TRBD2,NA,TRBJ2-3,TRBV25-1,TGTGCCAGCATGCGACTAGCGGGAGGGCGGAATACGCAGTATTTT,CASMRLAGGRNTQYF
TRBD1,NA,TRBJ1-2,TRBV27,TGTGCCAGCAGCCCCCAAACAGGGGTTAACTATGGCTACACCTTC,CASSPQTGVNYGYTF
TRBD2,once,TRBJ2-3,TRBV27,TGTGCCAGCAGTGCCCTACTAGCGGGAGGGCCGGCAGATACGCAGTATTTT,CASSALLAGGPADTQYF
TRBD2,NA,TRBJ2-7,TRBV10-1,TGCGCCAGCAGTGTTTCGAGCGGGGACTACGAGCAGTACTTC,CASSVSSGDYEQYF
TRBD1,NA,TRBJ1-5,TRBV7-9,TGTGCCAGCAGCTCAATTAGTAGGGACAGGGGGCTTCTACGGCCCCAGCATTTT,CASSSISRDRGLLRPQHF
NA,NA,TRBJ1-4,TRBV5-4,TGTGCCAGCAGCCGGGAGGGGCTGTGGCCTAATGAAAAACTGTTTTTT,CASSREGLWPNEKLFF
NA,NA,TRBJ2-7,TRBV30,TGTGCCTGGAGTCCCGGACAGATCTACGAGCAGTACTTC,CAWSPGQIYEQYF
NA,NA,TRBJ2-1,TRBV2,TGTGCCAGCAGCGGTCCTCTTACCAGCGTCTTCTCCTACAATGAGCAGTTCTTC,CASSGPLTSVFSYNEQFF
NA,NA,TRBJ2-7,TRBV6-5,TGTGCCAGCAGTTACCTCGCCGCGGGCGGGAACGAGCAGTACTTC,CASSYLAAGGNEQYF
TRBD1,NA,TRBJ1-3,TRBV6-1,TGTGCCAGCAGTGAACGGGCAGGGGGCCCTGGAAACACCATATATTTT,CASSERAGGPGNTIYF
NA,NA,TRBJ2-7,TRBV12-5,TGTGCTAGTGGTTTGAGTAATACAGGGGAGCAGTACTTC,CASGLSNTGEQYF
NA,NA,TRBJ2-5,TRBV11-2,TGTGCCAGCCTATCCGTGCGGGGAAAGGAGACCCAGTACTTC,CASLSVRGKETQYF
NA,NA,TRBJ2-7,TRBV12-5,TGTGCTAGTGGTCCGTCTGCAGGCGCCTACGAGCAGTACTTC,CASGPSAGAYEQYF
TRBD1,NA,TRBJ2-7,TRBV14,TGTGCCAGCAGCCAAGAAAGGGGGACAGGGAAGGTTTTC,CASSQERGTGKVF
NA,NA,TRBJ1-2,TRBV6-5,TGTGCCAGCAGTCGGGACACCCCACATGGCTACACCTTC,CASSRDTPHGYTF
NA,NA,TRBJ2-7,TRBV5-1,TGCGCCAGCAGCTTGGACAGACCCTACGAGCAGTACTTC,CASSLDRPYEQYF
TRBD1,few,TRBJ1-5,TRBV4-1,TGCGCCAGCAGCCAAACAGGGGCCGGCCAGCCCCAGCATTTT,CASSQTGAGQPQHF
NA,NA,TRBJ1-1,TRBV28,TGTGCCAGCAGTACGGGGGGCATGAACACTGAAGCTTTCTTT,CASSTGGMNTEAFF
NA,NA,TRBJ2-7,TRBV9,TGTGCCAGCAGCGCCCCCGGGGAGAACTACGAGCAGTACTTC,CASSAPGENYEQYF
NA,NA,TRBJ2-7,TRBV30,TGTGCCTGGAGTGTACTAAGGAGAAGCTCCTACGAGCAGTACTTC,CAWSVLRRSSYEQYF
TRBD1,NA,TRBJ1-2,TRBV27,TGTGCCAGCAGGGCTTCCAGGGGGTACAACTATGGCTACACCTTC,CASRASRGYNYGYTF
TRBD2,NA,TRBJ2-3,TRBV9,TGTGCCAGCAGCGCGATAGCGGGGGGCACCACAGATACGCAGTATTTT,CASSAIAGGTTDTQYF
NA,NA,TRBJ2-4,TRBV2,TGTGCCAGCAGTTCCGGGACAAAAGCCAAAAACATTCAGTACTTC,CASSSGTKAKNIQYF
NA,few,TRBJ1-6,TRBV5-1,TGCGCCAGCAGCTTGGGCTTGCGCGGGGGCAATTCACCCCTCCACTTT,CASSLGLRGGNSPLHF